The 5 T cell receptor beta chains given below trace back to one sample, sequenced in a study of CD8 T cells in ankylosing spondylitis. Each CDR3 protein is one row after TCRdb ran MiXCR on the 5' RACE reads. The sample holds under 250,000 distinct CDR3 sequences; roughly 32% are singletons and the top ten take around 4%. Sequences were obtained from blood, either unsorted or a sorted T cell fraction (not recorded which). The receptors come from a male donor with ankylosing spondylitis or in good health (not recorded which).

J is TRBJ1-2 and V is TRBV20-1; D possibly corresponds to TRBD1 (6 bases). Germline-derived CDR1 and CDR2 are DFQATT and SNEGSKA (reference sequence). V dropped 3 bases and J dropped 3 bases, with 20 bases sitting between them. The CDR3 runs to 16 residues. CDR3 bases: TGCAGTGCTAGGGCCCGTCGGTGGGGGGCAGACTATGGCTACACCTTC. Protein: CSARARRWGADYGYTF.

This clonotype came up a few times. The DNA of the CDR3 is TGTGCCAGCGAAAGCCCCAGCTCTGGAAACACCATATATTTT. Translated, it gives CASESPSSGNTIYF. The V and J genes are TRBV12-3 or TRBV12-4 and TRBJ1-3; D is undetermined. V was trimmed by 8 bases and J by 0 bases, leaving 11 bases between them. CDR3 length: 14 residues.

V and J are TRBV3-1 and TRBJ2-5; D unclear. Trimming cost V 3 bases and J 6 bases, with 11 bases left between them. Germline V lookup: CDR1 LGHDT, CDR2 YNNKEL (reference sequence). This CDR3 contains 13 residues. The CDR3 bases are TGTGCCAGCAGCCAGCTGGAGTCCAAGACCCAGTACTTC. Translating it yields CASSQLESKTQYF.

The chain joins TRBV29-1 to TRBJ1-1, with unresolved D. Between the trimmed V and J ends, which lost 6 bases and 4 bases, there was a span of 15 bases. The CDR3 is made up of 13 amino acids. Germline CDR1 SQVTM, CDR2 ANQGSEA. The CDR3 loop reads CSVELSGGTEAFF. In DNA form, the CDR3 reads TGCAGCGTCGAACTCAGTGGTGGCACTGAAGCTTTCTTT. Using reference TRBV29-1 and TRBJ1-1 for the parts outside the CDR3, the full variable domain is SAVISQKPSRDICQRGTSLTIQCQVDSQVTMMFWYRQQPGQSLTLIATANQGSEATYESGFVIDKFPISRPNLTFSTLTVSNMSPEDSSIYLCSVELSGGTEAFFGQGTRLTVV.

This clonotype turned up a few times. The V gene is TRBV12-3 or TRBV12-4, the J gene TRBJ2-3; 7 bases are a match to TRBD1. V lost 5 bases to trimming and J lost 0 bases; unmatched junction nucleotides: 2. The CDR3 totals 14 residues. The CDR3: CASSPGQSTDTQYF. CDR3 sequence (DNA): TGTGCCAGCAGTCCGGGACAGAGCACAGATACGCAGTATTTT.